These 20 T cell receptor beta chains originate from one sample sequenced in a study of CD8+CD57+ T cells in acquired aplastic anemia. Genomic DNA, serving as template, underwent TCR beta VDJ and CDR3 profiling. TCRdb fed the reads into MiXCR, producing one record per CDR3 protein. The sample lists over 150,000 distinct CDR3 sequences; roughly 65% were seen once. It was patients with CD8+CD57+ cell expansion by flow cytometry who were chosen for sequencing. Specimen: sorted CD4+, CD8+, or CD8+CD57+ T cells (not recorded which) from PBMCs. Receptors were obtained from a human donor with aplastic anemia.

The CDR3 DNA sequence: TGCAGTGCTAGAGATCAGGGCCGCCTCAGGGCCGAGCAGTACTTC. Protein sequence: CSARDQGRLRAEQYF. The chain uses TRBV20-1 and TRBJ2-7; D is possibly TRBD1 (5 bases). The CDR3 covers 15 residues. Trimming stripped 0 bases from V and 6 bases from J, with 18 bases between. Germline values: CDR1 DFQATT, CDR2 SNEGSKA (reference sequence).

CDR3 protein: CASSLAQYEQYF. The CDR3 DNA sequence: TGTGCCAGCAGCTTAGCCCAATACGAGCAGTACTTC. The chain couples TRBV7-2 to TRBJ2-7; no definite D call. V was shortened by 0 bases and J by 4 bases, with 4 bases between the two germline ends. The CDR3 has 12 amino acids. CDR1 and CDR2 (germline): SGHTA, FQGNSA.

J is TRBJ1-5 and V is TRBV7-2; 11 positions match TRBD1. Germline-derived CDR1 and CDR2 are SGHTA and FQGNSA. The CDR3 has 16 amino acids. The V segment lost 1 base and the J segment 4 bases; nucleotides outside the gene matches: 3. Here the CDR3 reads CASSLVGTGGNQPQHF. CDR3 bases: TGTGCCAGCAGCTTAGTAGGGACAGGGGGAAATCAGCCCCAGCATTTT.

This clonotype has at least ten counts. V usage is TRBV12-3 or TRBV12-4 and J usage is TRBJ1-1, with D perhaps matching TRBD1 (5 bases). The CDR3 consists of 13 residues. V dropped 6 bases and J dropped 2 bases, with 10 bases sitting between them. The CDR3 region is CASRGGFNTEAFF. In DNA, the CDR3 is TGTGCCAGCAGGGGGGGATTCAACACTGAAGCTTTCTTT.

This clonotype was observed a few times. V gene TRBV20-1 combines with J gene TRBJ1-1; no clear D gene. The germline V and J ends were trimmed by 4 bases and 7 bases, with 10 bases remaining between them. This CDR3 region has 11 residues. CDR1 DFQATT and CDR2 SNEGSKA come from the germline V gene (reference sequence). CDR3 nucleotide sequence: TGCAGTGCTAATGATCTTCGTGAAGCTTTCTTT. Amino acid sequence: CSANDLREAFF.

The rearrangement links TRBV19 to TRBJ2-2, with a possible D match to TRBD1 (5 bases). Germline CDR1 LNHDA, CDR2 SQIVND (reference sequence). The CDR3 spans 14 residues. V lost 8 bases and J lost 7, with 17 bases in between. CDR3 DNA: TGTGCCAGTCTCAAGGGGCGCGACATCGGGGAGCTGTTTTTT. It codes for CASLKGRDIGELFF.

The table lists this clonotype with many counts. The gene calls are TRBV11-2 and TRBJ1-4, with D perhaps matching TRBD1 (5 bases). The CDR3 totals 13 residues. Deletions cut 7 bases from V and 8 bases from J, with 14 bases between. CDR1 is SGHAT and CDR2 is FQNNGV in the germline V gene. The chain's CDR3 is CASTLGTPEKLFF. The CDR3 DNA reads as TGTGCCAGCACCCTAGGGACCCCGGAAAAACTGTTTTTT.

V and J are TRBV9 and TRBJ2-1; maybe TRBD1 (6 bases). The ends were cut back, 3 bases at V and 4 bases at J, with 11 bases in the middle. CDR1 SGDLS and CDR2 YYNGEE come from the germline V gene. The CDR3 is 14 residues long. The CDR3 DNA follows: TGTGCCAGCAGCGCCTGGACAGATTACAATGAGCAGTTCTTC. Residues: CASSAWTDYNEQFF.

Comment on this clonotype: A junction end diverges from the germline sequence, so it may reflect a read error. The chain carries TRBV9 and TRBJ2-3; D call uncertain. The length of the CDR3 is 15 residues. The V gene's germline CDR1 is SGDLS and CDR2 YYNGEE. In nucleotides, the CDR3 is TGTACCAGCAGCGTACAAACGATGGGCACAGATACGCAGTATTTT. Its protein product is CTSSVQTMGTDTQYF.

CDR3 protein: CASSDARLAYEQYF. In DNA form, the CDR3 reads TGTGCCAGCAGCGACGCACGCCTAGCCTACGAGCAGTACTTC. V gene TRBV4-2 combines with J gene TRBJ2-7, with D uncertain. The CDR3 is made up of 14 amino acids. Germline CDR1 is LGHNA and CDR2 is YNFKEQ. V was clipped by 5 bases and J by 2 bases, with 13 bases between them.

The chain joins TRBV2 to TRBJ2-5; no clear D. The CDR3 covers 11 residues. V was pared by 7 bases and J by 2 bases, with 5 bases between. Germline-derived CDR1 and CDR2 are SNHLY and FYNNEI. The CDR3 DNA reads as TGTGCCAGCAAGATTCAAGAGACCCAGTACTTC. Protein sequence: CASKIQETQYF.

The chain has TRBV20-1 and TRBJ2-7; 7 bases align to TRBD1. From germline, CDR1 is DFQATT and CDR2 SNEGSKA (reference sequence). The CDR3 runs 14 residues. J lost 4 bases, V lost 3 bases, and 9 bases had no gene match. The CDR3 region has the DNA TGCAGTGCTAGGTCCAGGGGGTCCCTTTACGAGCAGTACTTC. This sequence encodes CSARSRGSLYEQYF.

Ten or more counts support this clonotype. CDR3 amino acids: CSVEGRGSRTEAFF. The CDR3 nucleotides are TGCAGCGTTGAAGGAAGAGGGAGTCGCACTGAAGCTTTCTTT. This chain links TRBV29-1 with TRBJ1-1; D gene ambiguous. Germline lookup yields CDR1 SQVTM and CDR2 ANQGSEA. Trimming removed 1 base at V and 4 bases at J, with 13 bases between. The CDR3 spans 14 residues.

V usage is TRBV10-3 and J usage is TRBJ2-5, with no clear D. In germline, CDR1 is ENHRY, CDR2 SYGVKD. The CDR3 is made up of 12 amino acids. V lost 4 bases and J lost 5, with 8 bases in between. The CDR3 DNA sequence: TGTGCCATCAGTGGAGCCTTGGAGACCCAGTACTTC. Residues: CAISGALETQYF.

Regarding this clonotype: This is likely a read error, given that the CDR3 carries no conserved phenylalanine or tryptophan at its end. The chain employs TRBV20-1 and TRBJ1-1; 8 bases match TRBD1. The CDR3 is 14 amino acids. CDR1 is DFQATT, CDR2 SNEGSKA, per germline (reference sequence). With 5 bases clipped from V and 0 bases from J, the junction kept 5 bases outside the gene matches. CDR3 sequence (DNA): TGCAGTGCTCAGGACAGGGCGTTGAACACTGAAGCTTTCTTG. This codes for CSAQDRALNTEAFL.

This clonotype appeared a few times. J is TRBJ2-7 and V is TRBV19, with a weak D call TRBD2 (5 bases). Germline V gene lookup returns CDR1 LNHDA and CDR2 SQIVND (reference sequence). CDR3 length equals 14 residues. V lost 3 bases to trimming and J lost 2 bases, with 11 bases between them. Here the CDR3 DNA reads TGTGCCAGTAGTATTGGCCAGCGGACCTACGAGCAGTACTTC. It specifies CASSIGQRTYEQYF.

This clonotype came up once. The V call is TRBV7-4, the J call TRBJ2-7, with 12 bases aligning to TRBD1. The germline V gene has CDR1 SGHVT and CDR2 SQSDAQ. CDR3 length: 15 residues. The trim removed 6 bases at V and 4 bases at J, leaving 7 bases unmatched. The CDR3 spells CASSLMGQGAYEQYF. CDR3 DNA: TGTGCCAGCAGTCTTATGGGACAGGGGGCTTACGAGCAGTACTTC.

This rearrangement joins TRBV5-1 to TRBJ1-6, with TRBD1 as a possible D gene (6 bases). Germline CDR1 SGHRS, CDR2 YFSETQ. V was cut by 4 bases and J by 14 bases, with 19 bases left in between. This CDR3 spans 14 amino acids. CDR3 loop: CASSPDGEAGALHF. In DNA form, the CDR3 reads TGCGCCAGCAGCCCGGACGGGGAGGCAGGGGCCCTCCACTTT. Combining the CDR3 with reference TRBV5-1 and TRBJ1-6 gives the whole variable domain KAGVTQTPRYLIKTRGQQVTLSCSPISGHRSVSWYQQTPGQGLQFLFEYFSETQRNKGNFPGRFSGRQFSNSRSEMNVSTLELGDSALYLCASSPDGEAGALHFGNGTRLTVT.

The rearrangement joins TRBV19 to TRBJ1-2; no clear D. This CDR3 has 13 residues. Germline V lookup: CDR1 LNHDA, CDR2 SQIVND (reference sequence). V was cut by 7 bases and J by 4 bases, with 13 bases left in between. DNA of the CDR3: TGTGCCAGTACTCCGGGCGCAGGCTATGGCTACACCTTC. Its protein product is CASTPGAGYGYTF.

This rearrangement joins TRBV10-3 to TRBJ1-1; 10 bases are a match to TRBD1. The V and J ends lost 10 bases and 4 bases, in that order; junction bases with no gene match: 12. Per the germline V gene, CDR1 is ENHRY and CDR2 is SYGVKD. This CDR3 spans 15 amino acids. The CDR3 sequence is CATFPGTGVATEAFF. The CDR3 DNA is TGTGCCACCTTTCCCGGGACAGGGGTGGCCACTGAAGCTTTCTTT.